Below, 16 T cell receptor beta chains from the same sample are listed, as sequenced in a study of CD8 T cells in Susac syndrome. The RNA, roughly 0.5 to 1 ug, was put through reverse transcription using random hexamers. TCRdb re-analysed the immunoSEQ multiplex PCR reads in MiXCR, keeping a single row per CDR3 protein. The table shows around 280,000 distinct CDR3 sequences, with about 90% occurring only once. Sequenced material: CD4+ T cells from PBMCs. These receptors all stem from a human donor with multiple sclerosis.

The V gene is TRBV7-2, the J gene TRBJ1-6; D is unresolved. The CDR3 contains 12 residues. V was shortened by 5 bases and J by 7 bases, with 6 bases between the two germline ends. CDR1 is SGHTA, CDR2 FQGNSA, per germline. Here the CDR3 reads CASSQINSPLHF. CDR3 DNA sequence: TGTGCCAGCAGCCAGATCAATTCACCCCTCCACTTT.

The rearrangement links TRBV11-2 to TRBJ2-1, with TRBD2 matching over 9 bases. The CDR3 contains 17 residues. The V gene end was trimmed by 4 bases and the J gene end by 7 bases; junction bases not matched to a gene: 14. Germline V gives CDR1 SGHAT, CDR2 FQNNGV. Here the CDR3 DNA reads TGTGCCAGCAGCTCACCCCTGATAGCGGGGGCGGAAAATGAGCAGTTCTTC. As protein: CASSSPLIAGAENEQFF.

The V and J genes are TRBV18 and TRBJ2-7; 10 nucleotides line up with TRBD2. Trimming cost V 3 bases and J 5 bases; bases outside gene matches: 4. The CDR3 runs 14 residues. CDR1 is KGHSH, CDR2 LQKENI, per germline. This CDR3 reads CASSPRTSGHEQYF. The CDR3 DNA is TGTGCCAGCTCACCTCGGACTAGCGGCCACGAGCAGTACTTC.

The chain joins TRBV20-1 to TRBJ2-7; D is unclear. The CDR3 is 14 residues long. Germline values: CDR1 DFQATT, CDR2 SNEGSKA (reference sequence). The germline V and J ends were trimmed by 6 bases and 0 bases, with 15 bases remaining between them. The CDR3 here is CSAIPREPSYEQYF. For the CDR3, the DNA is TGCAGTGCCATACCACGAGAGCCCTCCTACGAGCAGTACTTC.

The chain couples TRBV14 to TRBJ1-4; no clear D. Germline CDR1 SGHDN, CDR2 FVKESK. The CDR3 totals 15 residues. V was pared by 5 bases and J by 5 bases, with 15 bases between. The CDR3 loop is CASSSRRPPNEKLFF. CDR3 nucleotide sequence: TGTGCCAGCAGCTCACGACGACCGCCCAATGAAAAACTGTTTTTT.

This rearrangement joins TRBV19 to TRBJ2-7, with 8 bases matching TRBD2. CDR1 is LNHDA, CDR2 SQIVND, per germline (reference sequence). This CDR3 is built from 13 residues. The V and J ends lost 6 bases and 3 bases, in that order; junction bases with no gene match: 4. CDR3 sequence: CASRPGTSYEQYF. For the CDR3, the DNA is TGTGCCAGTAGACCCGGGACTAGCTACGAGCAGTACTTC.

The J gene is TRBJ2-2, the V gene TRBV12-3 or TRBV12-4, with D tentatively TRBD2 (6 bases). The V end lost 7 bases, the J end lost 1 base, and 10 bases lay between the germline ends. CDR3 length: 14 amino acids. The DNA for the CDR3 is TGTGCCAGCACCTATAGCGGGAACACCGGGGAGCTGTTTTTT. It translates to CASTYSGNTGELFF.

This clonotype has a handful of counts. J is TRBJ1-3 and V is TRBV6-6; no clear D gene. Between the trimmed V and J ends, which lost 6 bases and 2 bases, there was a span of 8 bases. Germline CDR1 reads MNHNY; CDR2 reads SVGAGI (reference sequence). The CDR3 is 13 residues long. This CDR3 reads CASSVRAGNTIYF. In DNA, the CDR3 is TGTGCCAGCAGCGTCCGGGCTGGAAACACCATATATTTT.

The CDR3 nucleotides read TGCAGCGCCCGTCTTGCTAGCGGGGGAGGAAAAGGTTACGGGGAGCTGTTTTTT. It codes for CSARLASGGGKGYGELFF. This chain connects TRBV29-1 to TRBJ2-2; 10 positions match TRBD2. The V segment lost 7 bases and the J segment 7 bases; nucleotides outside the gene matches: 21. Germline CDR1 SQVTM, CDR2 ANQGSEA. The length of the CDR3 is 18 residues.

The sample holds one count of this clonotype. The V gene is TRBV6-2 or TRBV6-3, the J gene TRBJ2-1; 14 nucleotides agree with TRBD2. This CDR3 is built from 15 residues. CDR1 and CDR2 (germline): MNHEY, SVGEGT. V gave up 6 bases and J gave up 8 bases; unmatched junction bases: 6. The CDR3 here is CASSQPGLAGDEQFF. CDR3 in DNA: TGTGCCAGCAGCCAGCCGGGACTAGCGGGGGATGAGCAGTTCTTC.

J is TRBJ2-2 and V is TRBV19; D gene uncertain. The V gene's germline CDR1 is LNHDA and CDR2 SQIVND (reference sequence). CDR3 length equals 14 residues. The V and J ends lost 3 bases and 0 bases respectively, with 5 bases between them. The CDR3 spells CASSIPTNTGELFF. The CDR3 DNA follows: TGTGCCAGTAGTATTCCAACGAACACCGGGGAGCTGTTTTTT.

The chain uses TRBV29-1 and TRBJ2-5; D remains ambiguous. The CDR3 has 14 amino acids. The germline V gene has CDR1 SQVTM and CDR2 ANQGSEA. Trimming removed 7 bases at V and 1 base at J, with 16 bases between. CDR3 region: CSGTSAVSQETQYF. DNA of the CDR3: TGCAGCGGTACTTCCGCAGTCTCCCAAGAGACCCAGTACTTC.

CDR3 nucleotide sequence: TGTGCCATCAGTGAGTACTTGGACGGATCCTACGAGCAGTACTTC. Translation: CAISEYLDGSYEQYF. The chain uses TRBV10-3 and TRBJ2-7; D uncertain. The germline V gene encodes CDR1 ENHRY and CDR2 SYGVKD. The CDR3 is 15 residues long. V lost 1 base, J lost 1 base, and 11 bases lay in between.

The chain couples TRBV7-2 to TRBJ2-3; 7 bases are shared with TRBD2. The trim removed 5 bases at V and 1 base at J, leaving 9 bases unmatched. This CDR3 has 16 residues. The germline V gene encodes CDR1 SGHTA and CDR2 FQGNSA. The CDR3 region has the DNA TGTGCCAGCAGCCAGACCCGGGAGGTGGGCACAGATACGCAGTATTTT. Its translation is CASSQTREVGTDTQYF.

This clonotype has just one count. DNA for the CDR3: TGTGCCAGCGATCCTTACGGGGGAAGCTCCTACAATGAGCAGTTCTTC. It is translated as CASDPYGGSSYNEQFF. V and J are TRBV6-1 and TRBJ2-1; tentative D call: TRBD2 (6 bases). The germline V gene has CDR1 MNHNS and CDR2 SASEGT. The CDR3 length is 16 residues. The V end was cut by 8 bases, the J end by 0 bases, with 17 bases between.

The chain carries TRBV20-1 and TRBJ1-1, with D unresolved. The CDR3 runs 14 residues. The germline V and J ends were trimmed by 0 bases and 1 base, with 9 bases remaining between them. CDR1 is DFQATT and CDR2 is SNEGSKA in the germline V gene (reference sequence). The CDR3 spells CSARDPMENTEAFF. The CDR3 DNA is TGCAGTGCTAGAGATCCGATGGAGAACACTGAAGCTTTCTTT.